This TCR beta chain was found in a study of shared clonotypes between healthy human individuals. Germline CDR1 is SEHNR and CDR2 is FQNEAQ (reference sequence). Trimming removed 3 bases from V and 3 bases from J, with 8 bases in between. The CDR3 contains 13 residues. Libraries were prepared by immunoSEQ multiplex PCR; TCRdb keeps only in-frame clonotypes and omits some of them. Of 2,500,000 or so clones listed, around 92% are singletons. From CD4+ cells came CD45RA+ naive and CD45RA-negative memory subsets. Sequencing was done on a sample of naive CD4+ T cells from PBMCs. Subset noted: CD45RA+ positively selected. The J gene is TRBJ1-1, the V gene TRBV7-9; no clear D. The TCR was taken from a man aged 18 to 29 in good health. Some clones in this sample may be carry-over from other donors' samples. In DNA form, the CDR3 reads TGTGCCAGCAGCTTTGTGAGGGACACTGAAGCTTTCTTT. Translating gives CASSFVRDTEAFF.